A selection of T cell receptor beta chains follows, all from one sample in a study of identifying expanded T cells in peripheral blood. TCRdb's table, derived via immunoSEQ multiplex PCR, lists solely in-frame clones and lacks some. The sample shows approximately 75,000 clones, roughly nine tenths of them seen only once. The sample was blood. These receptors were collected from a person aged 18 to 70 in good health. CDR3s include the opening cysteine and the closing phenylalanine or tryptophan. A D gene is named only where the DNA matches it firmly. Size tells how often a clone was seen (once, few, many) or the class of an expanded clone, and some rows leave it out.

DNA	CDR3	J	D	size	V
TGTGCCAGTAGTTGGACTAGCGGGACCATTAACACCGGGGAGCTGTTTTTT	CASSWTSGTINTGELFF	TRBJ2-2	TRBD2	-	TRBV19
TGTGCCATCAGAGAGACGGTGGCTTATGGCTACACCTTC	CAIRETVAYGYTF	TRBJ1-2	-	-	TRBV10-3
TGTGCCAGCAGCTTAGATCTGTCGGGTCGTGAGCAGTTCTTC	CASSLDLSGREQFF	TRBJ2-1	-	-	TRBV11-2
TGTGCCAGCAGCCAACGACTAGCGGGAGCGAATGACGAGCAGTACTTC	CASSQRLAGANDEQYF	TRBJ2-7	TRBD2	-	TRBV4-2
TGCAGTGCTGGTATTCCGGGACTACAGTATTTT	CSAGIPGLQYF	TRBJ2-3	TRBD2	-	TRBV20-1
TGTGCCTGGAGTGTTGTAACAGGCGAAAAACTGTTTTTT	CAWSVVTGEKLFF	TRBJ1-4	-	-	TRBV30
TGTGCCAGCAGTGAAGGGGCTAGCGGGGCAAACACCGGGGAGCTGTTTTTT	CASSEGASGANTGELFF	TRBJ2-2	TRBD2	-	TRBV2
TGTGCCAGCAGCCTTGCACAGGGTGGCGGTGAAAAACTGTTTTTT	CASSLAQGGGEKLFF	TRBJ1-4	-	-	TRBV6-6
TGTGCCAGCAGATCCTGGGAGGCCTACGAGCAGTACTTC	CASRSWEAYEQYF	TRBJ2-7	-	-	TRBV6-5
TGTGCCAGCAGCAGACAGGGCTGGGCCTACGAGCAGTACTTC	CASSRQGWAYEQYF	TRBJ2-7	TRBD1	-	TRBV28
TGTGCCAGCAGAGGGGTCAGGGGGATTTTAGGCTACACCTTC	CASRGVRGILGYTF	TRBJ1-2	TRBD1	-	TRBV6-5
TGCAGTGCCTCGTATAACGAAAAACTGTTTTTT	CSASYNEKLFF	TRBJ1-4	-	-	TRBV20-1
TGTGCCAGCGGACCGGGACAGACCTACAATGAGCAGTTCTTC	CASGPGQTYNEQFF	TRBJ2-1	TRBD1	-	TRBV11-2
TGTGCCAGCAGCTTCGCAGAGAACACTGAAGCTTTCTTT	CASSFAENTEAFF	TRBJ1-1	-	-	TRBV7-2
TGTGCCAGCAGCTTCGGCGGGTCCTCCTACAATGAGCAGTTCTTC	CASSFGGSSYNEQFF	TRBJ2-1	-	-	TRBV7-2
TGCGCCAGCACCATACAGGGGGGCGCCTCTGGAAACACCATATATTTT	CASTIQGGASGNTIYF	TRBJ1-3	TRBD1	-	TRBV4-3
TGTGCCAGCAGGCCTTACGGACAGTCAAGCAATGAGCAGTTCTTC	CASRPYGQSSNEQFF	TRBJ2-1	-	-	TRBV14
TGCGCCAGCAGCTTGCTGGGGGACAACTACGAGCAGTACTTC	CASSLLGDNYEQYF	TRBJ2-7	-	-	TRBV5-1
TGTGCCAGCGGGATCAGGGGGATCTACGAGCAGTACTTC	CASGIRGIYEQYF	TRBJ2-7	TRBD1	-	TRBV28
TGTGCCAGCAGCCACCGTTGGGGTGCCTACGAGCAGTACTTC	CASSHRWGAYEQYF	TRBJ2-7	-	-	TRBV6-5
TGTGCCAGTAGTATACTGACTAGCGGGGTTCGCGGTGAGCAGTTCTTC	CASSILTSGVRGEQFF	TRBJ2-1	TRBD2	-	TRBV19
TGTGCCAGCAGTTATCCACAACCCAGTGGCTACACCTTC	CASSYPQPSGYTF	TRBJ1-2	-	-	TRBV6-5
TGTGCCAGTAGTATTTCAGGGGCGACGGGTCAGCCCCAGCATTTT	CASSISGATGQPQHF	TRBJ1-5	-	few	TRBV19
TGTGCCAGCGGACTGACACGGGAAAACATTCAGTACTTC	CASGLTRENIQYF	TRBJ2-4	-	once	TRBV4-2
TGTGCCAGCAGCGTAGCAGCGGGGGGGCTCAGTGAGCAGTTCTTC	CASSVAAGGLSEQFF	TRBJ2-1	TRBD2	-	TRBV9
TGTGCCAGCAGCTTAGATCCGGGACGCTATAATGAAAAACTGTTTTTT	CASSLDPGRYNEKLFF	TRBJ1-4	-	-	TRBV7-2
TGTGCCAGCAGCGAGGCTAGCGGAGAAGAGACCCAGTACTTC	CASSEASGEETQYF	TRBJ2-5	TRBD2	-	TRBV25-1
TGTGCCAGCAGCTCAGGGACCTCTGGAAACACCATATATTTT	CASSSGTSGNTIYF	TRBJ1-3	-	-	TRBV7-2
TGTGCCAGTAGTAGGCTGGGACAGGGGGATGAAAAACTGTTTTTT	CASSRLGQGDEKLFF	TRBJ1-4	TRBD1	-	TRBV19